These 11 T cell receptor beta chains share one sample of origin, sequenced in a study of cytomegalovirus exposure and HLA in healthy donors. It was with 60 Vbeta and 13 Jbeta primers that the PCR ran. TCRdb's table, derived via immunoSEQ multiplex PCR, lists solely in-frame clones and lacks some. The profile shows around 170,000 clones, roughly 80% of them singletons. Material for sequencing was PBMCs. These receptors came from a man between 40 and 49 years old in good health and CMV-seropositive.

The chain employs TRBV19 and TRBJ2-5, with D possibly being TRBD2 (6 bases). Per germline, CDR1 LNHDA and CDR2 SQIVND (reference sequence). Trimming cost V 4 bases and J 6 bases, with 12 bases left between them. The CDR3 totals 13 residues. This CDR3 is CASSTGERKTQYF. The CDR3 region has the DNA TGTGCCAGTAGTACGGGGGAGAGGAAGACCCAGTACTTC.

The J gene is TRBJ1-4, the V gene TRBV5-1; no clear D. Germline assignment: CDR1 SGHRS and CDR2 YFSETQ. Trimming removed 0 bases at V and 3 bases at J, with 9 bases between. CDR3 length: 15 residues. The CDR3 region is CASSLDGNSNEKLFF. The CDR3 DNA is TGCGCCAGCAGCTTGGACGGGAACTCTAATGAAAAACTGTTTTTT.

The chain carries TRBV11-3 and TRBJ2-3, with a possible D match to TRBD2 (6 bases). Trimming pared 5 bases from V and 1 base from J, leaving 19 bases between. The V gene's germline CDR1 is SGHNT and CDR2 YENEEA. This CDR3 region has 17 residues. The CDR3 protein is CASSPPGTSRGTDTQYF. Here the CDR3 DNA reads TGTGCCAGCAGCCCTCCCGGGACTTCTCGAGGCACAGATACGCAGTATTTT.

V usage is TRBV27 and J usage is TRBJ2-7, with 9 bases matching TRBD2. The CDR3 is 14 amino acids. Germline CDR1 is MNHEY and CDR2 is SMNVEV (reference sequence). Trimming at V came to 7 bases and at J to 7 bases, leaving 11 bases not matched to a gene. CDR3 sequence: CASMGWGAGGEQYF. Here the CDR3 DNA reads TGTGCCAGCATGGGGTGGGGAGCGGGGGGAGAGCAGTACTTC.

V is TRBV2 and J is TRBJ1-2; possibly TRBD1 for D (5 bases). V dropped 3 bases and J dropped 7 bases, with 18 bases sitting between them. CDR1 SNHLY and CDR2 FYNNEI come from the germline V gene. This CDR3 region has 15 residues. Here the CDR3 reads CASSDVRAGMSGYTF. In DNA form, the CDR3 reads TGTGCCAGCAGTGATGTCAGGGCAGGGATGAGTGGCTACACCTTC. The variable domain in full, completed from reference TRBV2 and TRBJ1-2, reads EPEVTQTPSHQVTQMGQEVILRCVPISNHLYFYWYRQILGQKVEFLVSFYNNEISEKSEIFDDQFSVERPDGSNFTLKIRSTKLEDSAMYFCASSDVRAGMSGYTFGSGTRLTVV.

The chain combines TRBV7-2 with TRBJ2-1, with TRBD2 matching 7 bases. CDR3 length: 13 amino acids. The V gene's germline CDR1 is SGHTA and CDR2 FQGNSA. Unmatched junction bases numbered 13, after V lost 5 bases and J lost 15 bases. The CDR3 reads CASSRSGVVGGFF. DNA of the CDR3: TGTGCCAGCAGCCGCAGCGGGGTAGTGGGGGGGTTCTTC.

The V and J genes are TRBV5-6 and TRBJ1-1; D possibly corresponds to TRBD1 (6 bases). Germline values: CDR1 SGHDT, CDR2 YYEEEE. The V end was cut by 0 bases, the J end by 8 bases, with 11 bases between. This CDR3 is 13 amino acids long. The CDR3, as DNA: TGTGCCAGCAGCTTGGAGTCTGGGGGCGAAGCTTTCTTT. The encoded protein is CASSLESGGEAFF.

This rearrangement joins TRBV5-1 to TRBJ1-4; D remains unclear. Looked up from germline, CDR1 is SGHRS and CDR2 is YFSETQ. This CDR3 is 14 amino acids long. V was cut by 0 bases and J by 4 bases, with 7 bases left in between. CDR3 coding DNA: TGCGCCAGCAGCTTGGCTGCGGTTAATGAAAAACTGTTTTTT. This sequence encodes CASSLAAVNEKLFF.

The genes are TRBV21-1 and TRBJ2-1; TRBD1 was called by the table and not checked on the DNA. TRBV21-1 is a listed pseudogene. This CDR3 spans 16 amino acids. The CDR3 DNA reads TGTGCCAGCAGCCGATGGGGGGACAGAGTACCTAATGAGCAGTTCTTC. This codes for CASSRWGDRVPNEQFF.

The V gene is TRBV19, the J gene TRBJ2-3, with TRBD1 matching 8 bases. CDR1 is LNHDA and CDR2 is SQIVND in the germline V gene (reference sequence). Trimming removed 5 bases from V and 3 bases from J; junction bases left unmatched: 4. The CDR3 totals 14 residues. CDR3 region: CASSLQGGTDTQYF. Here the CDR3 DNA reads TGTGCCAGTAGTTTACAGGGGGGAACAGATACGCAGTATTTT.

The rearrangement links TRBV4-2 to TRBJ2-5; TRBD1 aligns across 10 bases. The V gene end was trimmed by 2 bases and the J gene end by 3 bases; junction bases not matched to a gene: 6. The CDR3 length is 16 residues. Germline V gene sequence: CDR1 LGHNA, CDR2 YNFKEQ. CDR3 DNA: TGTGCCAGCAGCCAAACCGGGACAGGGGTTAAAGAGACCCAGTACTTC. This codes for CASSQTGTGVKETQYF.